This T cell receptor beta chain was identified during a study of cytomegalovirus exposure and HLA in healthy donors. General observations from the study: Cytomegalovirus association was listed for 164 TCR beta chains. A classifier reportedly called cytomegalovirus status with high sensitivity and specificity. A subsequent analysis found that TCR clusters from the first cohort also tended to co-occur in the approximately 110 validation repertoires, with less than 95% of cluster scores above 0.

Sequencing was performed with immunoSEQ multiplex PCR; in TCRdb, only in-frame clones are kept and a portion is missing. The sample includes some 74,000 clones, roughly 93% of them seen just once. With respect to this clone: Its specificity is unknown.

This sequence was found in a woman in her twenties or thirties in good health and CMV-seronegative. Sequenced input: PBMCs.

CDR3 residues: CASSQMEDRVQFF. In DNA, the CDR3 is TGTGCCAGCAGCCAGATGGAAGACAGGGTACAGTTCTTC. The chain employs TRBV4-2 and TRBJ2-1; TRBD1 aligns across 7 bases. The CDR3 contains 13 residues. CDR1 LGHNA and CDR2 YNFKEQ come from the germline V gene. Trimming at V came to 3 bases and at J to 13 bases, leaving 9 bases not matched to a gene.